The 15 T cell receptor beta chains below all came from one sample that was sequenced in a study of blood T cell repertoires in COVID-19. The protocol was immunoSEQ multiplex PCR, while the TCRdb copy is restricted to in-frame clones and leaves out a portion. The table lists roughly 80,000 clones, almost 85% of them singletons. The sequencing sample was made of peripheral blood. Receptors originate from a man in his fifties with acute or convalescent COVID-19.

V and J are TRBV19 and TRBJ1-4; 9 nucleotides match TRBD1. With 6 bases clipped from V and 2 bases from J, the junction kept 4 bases outside the gene matches. The CDR3 runs 15 residues. Germline V gives CDR1 LNHDA, CDR2 SQIVND (reference sequence). The CDR3 loop reads CASRQGAPTNEKLFF. DNA for the CDR3: TGTGCCAGTAGACAGGGGGCCCCGACTAATGAAAAACTGTTTTTT.

CDR3 nucleotides: TGTGCCAGCAGCGCCGCTGCAGGGGCTAGATCACCCCTCCACTTT. It specifies CASSAAAGARSPLHF. The chain couples TRBV14 to TRBJ1-6; weak D call: TRBD1 (6 bases). The CDR3 contains 15 residues. Trimming shortened V by 5 bases and J by 10 bases, and 18 bases separated the two germline ends. Germline lookup yields CDR1 SGHDN and CDR2 FVKESK.

The gene calls are TRBV10-3 and TRBJ1-2; weak D call: TRBD1 (5 bases). The V and J ends lost 4 bases and 5 bases respectively, with 20 bases between them. Germline-derived CDR1 and CDR2 are ENHRY and SYGVKD. The CDR3 is 16 amino acids. The CDR3 loop reads CAISGPSGGERYGYTF. CDR3 bases: TGTGCCATCAGTGGACCATCGGGGGGGGAAAGGTATGGCTACACCTTC.

The chain employs TRBV7-9 and TRBJ1-1, with D possibly matching TRBD1 (6 bases). V was shortened by 7 bases and J by 4 bases, with 13 bases between the two germline ends. Germline loops: CDR1 SEHNR, CDR2 FQNEAQ (reference sequence). The CDR3 spans 13 residues. CDR3 nucleotide sequence: TGTGCCAGCAACCTAGAAGGGGGCACTGAAGCTTTCTTT. Translation: CASNLEGGTEAFF.

The chain links TRBV4-2 to TRBJ1-2; D not certain. From germline, CDR1 is LGHNA and CDR2 YNFKEQ. Deletions cut 2 bases from V and 2 bases from J, with 3 bases between. This CDR3 is 12 amino acids long. The chain's CDR3 is CASSQQNYGYTF. CDR3 in DNA: TGTGCCAGCAGCCAACAGAACTATGGCTACACCTTC.

V and J are TRBV7-9 and TRBJ1-2; possibly TRBD1 for D (5 bases). V lost 0 bases, J lost 5 bases, and 19 bases lay in between. Germline V lookup: CDR1 SEHNR, CDR2 FQNEAQ (reference sequence). This CDR3 spans 17 amino acids. The DNA for the CDR3 is TGTGCCAGCAGCTTAGCGGTCGCACTACAGGAGTCGTATGGCTACACCTTC. This translates into CASSLAVALQESYGYTF.

The V call is TRBV6-2 or TRBV6-3, the J call TRBJ2-1, with TRBD2 as a possible D gene (6 bases). The ends were cut back, 2 bases at V and 1 base at J, with 15 bases in the middle. In germline, CDR1 is MNHEY, CDR2 SVGEGT. The CDR3 contains 17 residues. The CDR3 loop is CASSYRPLTSSYNEQFF. As DNA, the CDR3 is TGTGCCAGCAGTTACAGGCCTTTGACTAGTTCCTACAATGAGCAGTTCTTC.

V usage is TRBV7-9 and J usage is TRBJ2-2; 7 nucleotides agree with TRBD1. This CDR3 is built from 17 residues. Trimming at V came to 5 bases and at J to 3 bases, leaving 12 bases not matched to a gene. Germline values: CDR1 SEHNR, CDR2 FQNEAQ (reference sequence). This CDR3 is CASSERPDRADTGELFF. The CDR3 region has the DNA TGTGCCAGCAGCGAGAGGCCCGACAGGGCGGACACCGGGGAGCTGTTTTTT.

The chain joins TRBV4-2 to TRBJ2-1; possible D gene TRBD2, 5 bases. V was pared by 3 bases and J by 5 bases, with 14 bases between. The V gene's germline CDR1 is LGHNA and CDR2 YNFKEQ. The CDR3 loop spans 15 amino acids. Here the CDR3 reads CASSQTVRRDNEQFF. CDR3 sequence (DNA): TGTGCCAGCAGCCAGACCGTGCGGCGGGACAATGAGCAGTTCTTC.

The chain joins TRBV4-3 to TRBJ2-6, with D maybe TRBD2 (5 bases). Germline V gene data show CDR1 as LGHNA and CDR2 as YSLEER. The CDR3 is 16 amino acids. Trimming left V 1 base short and J 0 bases short, with 7 bases between. CDR3 nucleotides: TGCGCCAGCAGCCAAGTTCGGGACTCTGGGGCCAACGTCCTGACTTTC. Its translation is CASSQVRDSGANVLTF.

This clone was detected only once. V gene TRBV5-4 combines with J gene TRBJ2-5, with TRBD1 identical over 9 bases. CDR1 and CDR2 (germline): SGHNT, YYREEE (reference sequence). V gave up 1 base and J gave up 4 bases; unmatched junction bases: 11. The CDR3 length is 17 residues. CDR3 sequence: CASSLMTQGAALETQYF. CDR3 DNA: TGTGCCAGCAGCTTGATGACACAGGGGGCGGCATTAGAGACCCAGTACTTC.

The V and J genes are TRBV5-4 and TRBJ2-7; 10 nucleotides match TRBD1. This CDR3 is built from 19 residues. J was trimmed by 0 bases and V by 0 bases; bases with no gene match: 12. Germline CDR1 is SGHNT and CDR2 is YYREEE (reference sequence). The CDR3, as DNA: TGTGCCAGCAGCTTGGGTGGGACAGGGGCAACACCGAGCTCCTACGAGCAGTACTTC. This codes for CASSLGGTGATPSSYEQYF.

This sequence joins TRBV25-1 and TRBJ2-3; the D is unclear. Trimming took off 1 base at V and 6 bases at J, with 14 bases between the two ends. Germline lookup yields CDR1 MGHDK and CDR2 SYGVNS. CDR3 length equals 15 residues. CDR3: CASSEFSGFEDTQYF. DNA for the CDR3: TGTGCCAGCAGTGAATTCTCCGGGTTTGAGGATACGCAGTATTTT.

V and J are TRBV14 and TRBJ2-3; TRBD2 might be the D (5 bases). The CDR3 loop spans 15 amino acids. V lost 2 bases and J 4 bases, leaving 13 bases between the germline ends. Germline V lookup: CDR1 SGHDN, CDR2 FVKESK. CDR3 bases: TGTGCCAGCAGCCAACATACCGGGGTAGCAGATACGCAGTATTTT. Its protein is CASSQHTGVADTQYF.

The chain couples TRBV4-3 to TRBJ1-2; 11 bases are shared with TRBD1. Germline CDR1 and CDR2: LGHNA and YSLEER. V shed 4 bases and J 7 bases; nucleotides not matched to a gene: 11. The CDR3 runs 16 residues. The chain's CDR3 is CASSPRTGGEYFGYTF. Written as DNA, the CDR3 is TGCGCCAGCAGCCCCAGGACAGGGGGCGAGTATTTTGGCTACACCTTC.